This T cell receptor (beta chain) was identified during a study of CD8+ T cells in alopecia areata. Study information: Treatment ran 6 to 18 months, with 6 months of follow-up afterward.

Study outcomes and limitations: Scalp lesions, especially in alopecia totalis/universalis, had higher clonality than normal scalp. With tofacitinib ongoing, many expanded lesional clones persisted in both scalp and blood.

The treatment was: oral pan-JAK inhibitor, 5-10 mg twice daily. Investigators isolated RNA and reverse transcribed it into cDNA to act as the sequencing template. Sequencing used immunoSEQ multiplex PCR; TCRdb keeps in-frame clones, though not all of them. The data show roughly 110,000 clones, with 84% seen just once and around 25% held by the top ten. The length of the CDR3 is 13 residues. Trimming pared 0 bases from V and 10 bases from J, leaving 9 bases between. The V gene's germline CDR1 is MGHRA and CDR2 YSYEKL. About this clone: Its target is not known.

This chain links TRBV4-1 with TRBJ2-2; no clear D. The sequences come from CD8+ T cells sorted from blood, collected at week 24, from a patient treated with tofacitinib. The TCR was taken from a human donor with alopecia areata. In DNA, the CDR3 is TGCGCCAGCAGCCAAGATCTTCGGCCGGAGCTGTTTTTT. Its protein product is CASSQDLRPELFF.